Shown below are 11 T cell receptor beta chains from a single sample sequenced in a study of T cell responses to AZD1222 COVID-19 vaccine (dated by TCRdb to the early 2020s). Library preparation was by the immunoSEQ multiplex PCR assay. Here the immuneACCESS table is served through TCRdb, limited to in-frame sequences with V and J called. Missing clones are a known gap in these copies; in checked studies unresolved V genes cover under half, and the rest lacks a known reason. A total of about 160,000 clones appear in this sample, 90% to 95% of them only once. The top ten hold about 4.6% of the sample. Reading the label with the study, this specimen's time point is: baseline before first vaccination. Sample treatment or condition, as interpreted from the label and publication: meningococcal conjugate vaccine given as trial control. The specimen was peripheral blood, collected on day 0 of MenACWY control vaccination. Every receptor here comes from an adult in good health.

This chain uses TRBV2 with TRBJ2-3; D gene unclear. There are 14 residues in the CDR3. Germline V gives CDR1 SNHLY, CDR2 FYNNEI. Trimming shortened V by 5 bases and J by 0 bases, and 9 bases separated the two germline ends. CDR3 in DNA: TGTGCCAGCAGTCGGCAAATTAGCACAGATACGCAGTATTTT. Protein sequence: CASSRQISTDTQYF.

This sequence joins TRBV10-3 and TRBJ1-4, with D hard to call. From germline, CDR1 is ENHRY and CDR2 SYGVKD. V was pared by 10 bases and J by 0 bases, with 9 bases between. CDR3 size: 13 residues. The CDR3 loop reads CATTESTNEKLFF. Here the CDR3 DNA reads TGTGCCACAACGGAATCAACTAATGAAAAACTGTTTTTT.

The count of this clone is one. The V call is TRBV15, the J call TRBJ1-5; D unclear. The length of the CDR3 is 12 residues. Per the germline V gene, CDR1 is LNHNV and CDR2 is YYDKDF (reference sequence). Trimming shortened V by 0 bases and J by 7 bases, and 4 bases separated the two germline ends. The CDR3 here is CATSRDYQPQHF. The CDR3 DNA sequence: TGTGCCACCAGCAGAGATTACCAGCCCCAGCATTTT.

The CDR3 bases are TGTGCCAGCAGCTTGGACAGGGGGATCGGGTCACCCCTCCACTTT. Its translation: CASSLDRGIGSPLHF. This rearrangement joins TRBV7-9 to TRBJ1-6, with 10 positions matching TRBD1. V lost 3 bases to trimming and J lost 10 bases; unmatched junction nucleotides: 6. The germline V gene encodes CDR1 SEHNR and CDR2 FQNEAQ (reference sequence). The CDR3 is 15 amino acids. The whole variable domain, remainder taken from reference TRBV7-9 and TRBJ1-6, is DTGVSQNPRHKITKRGQNVTFRCDPISEHNRLYWYRQTLGQGPEFLTYFQNEAQLEKSRLLSDRFSAERPKGSFSTLEIQRTEQGDSAMYLCASSLDRGIGSPLHFGNGTRLTVT.

The rearrangement uses TRBV5-5 and TRBJ1-2, with D unclear. The CDR3 loop spans 14 amino acids. Germline CDR1 reads SGHKS; CDR2 reads YYEKEE (reference sequence). Deletions cut 0 bases from V and 1 base from J, with 7 bases between. CDR3 sequence reads: CASSLDISNYGYTF. For the CDR3, the DNA is TGTGCCAGCAGCTTGGACATCAGTAACTATGGCTACACCTTC.

This chain joins TRBV19 and TRBJ2-1; 8 positions match TRBD1. Germline loops: CDR1 LNHDA, CDR2 SQIVND (reference sequence). V shed 5 bases, J shed 9 bases, and the junction held 9 bases outside the gene matches. The CDR3 is 14 amino acids. The CDR3 DNA follows: TGTGCCAGTAGTGCGGGACAGGTCGCGGGTGAGCAGTTCTTC. It specifies CASSAGQVAGEQFF.

The CDR3 coding sequence is TGTGCCAGCAGTTTTGGTGGTGGGGACTATGGCTACACCTTC. It specifies CASSFGGGDYGYTF. The gene calls are TRBV27 and TRBJ1-2; D is undetermined. The CDR3 contains 14 residues. CDR1 and CDR2 from the germline V gene are MNHEY and SMNVEV (reference sequence). Trimming took 3 bases from V and 3 from J, leaving 11 bases between them.

This sequence joins TRBV7-9 and TRBJ2-7; weak D call: TRBD2 (6 bases). Deletions cut 3 bases from V and 3 bases from J, with 9 bases between. Germline CDR1 and CDR2: SEHNR and FQNEAQ (reference sequence). The CDR3 totals 13 residues. DNA of the CDR3: TGTGCCAGCAGCTTGGGGGGAATCTACGAGCAGTACTTC. Its protein is CASSLGGIYEQYF.

The rearrangement links TRBV24-1 to TRBJ1-5, with D possibly TRBD1 on 6 matching bases. Trimming stripped 3 bases from V and 3 bases from J, with 11 bases between. Germline V CDR1 and CDR2: KGHDR, SFDVKD. The CDR3 totals 15 residues. The CDR3, as DNA: TGTGCCACCAGTGATCACCAGGGGTTCAATCAGCCCCAGCATTTT. Its protein product is CATSDHQGFNQPQHF.

The chain carries TRBV24-1 and TRBJ1-2; D unclear. CDR3 size: 13 residues. Germline CDR1 KGHDR, CDR2 SFDVKD. V lost 3 bases and J 5 bases, leaving 9 bases between the germline ends. CDR3 loop: CATSDRWTYGYTF. In DNA, the CDR3 is TGTGCCACCAGTGATCGGTGGACTTATGGCTACACCTTC.

The chain recombines TRBV27 with TRBJ1-5; D gene unclear. The germline V and J ends were trimmed by 5 bases and 4 bases, with 12 bases remaining between them. The CDR3 runs to 14 residues. Germline loops: CDR1 MNHEY, CDR2 SMNVEV (reference sequence). Here the CDR3 reads CASSRNLFNQPQHF. The DNA for the CDR3 is TGTGCCAGCAGTCGCAACCTTTTTAATCAGCCCCAGCATTTT.